The following is a T cell receptor beta chain sequence with its context. This CDR3 spans 14 amino acids. Germline loops: CDR1 LGHNA, CDR2 YSLEER. Trimming took off 6 bases at V and 1 base at J, with 12 bases between the two ends. This specimen comes from a study of blood T cell repertoires in COVID-19. TCRdb's table, derived via immunoSEQ multiplex PCR, lists solely in-frame clones and lacks some. The top ten hold more than 0.8% of the sample, which has fewer than 450,000 clones, less than 90% seen once. The chain joins TRBV4-3 to TRBJ1-1, with D maybe TRBD1 (5 bases). This sequence was found in a woman younger than 45 who had recovered from COVID-19. What was sequenced was PBMCs or T cells enriched from blood (not recorded which). CDR3 DNA sequence: TGCGCCAGCAGTCGGAGGGACGCGAACACTGAAGCTTTCTTT. Translating it yields CASSRRDANTEAFF.